This T cell receptor (beta chain) was retrieved from a study of blood T cell repertoires in COVID-19. Study-level information: Whether acute or convalescent, the COVID-19 samples came from the United States, Italy and Spain. PBMCs, B-cell-depleted T cells, or T cells provided the cDNA or gDNA that made up the material.

Original handling: Amplification with reference gene primers provided the estimates of nucleated cell counts. Profiling relied on immunoSEQ multiplex PCR, and the TCRdb table lists in-frame clones only, not all of them. That table supplies the V and J calls and clone size; D and trimming were determined from the DNA. The sample holds 77,000 or so clones, around 85% seen once. Germline values: CDR1 MNHNS, CDR2 SASEGT. This CDR3 contains 11 residues. Germline trimming cut 3 bases from V and 12 bases from J; bases unmatched to any gene: 3. Sequencing input: peripheral blood. The receptor was derived from a man at least 80 years old with acute or convalescent COVID-19. The V and J genes are TRBV6-1 and TRBJ1-2; 8 bases agree with TRBD1. CDR3 sequence reads: CASSDRTGNTF. For the CDR3, the DNA is TGTGCCAGCAGTGATCGGACAGGGAACACCTTC.